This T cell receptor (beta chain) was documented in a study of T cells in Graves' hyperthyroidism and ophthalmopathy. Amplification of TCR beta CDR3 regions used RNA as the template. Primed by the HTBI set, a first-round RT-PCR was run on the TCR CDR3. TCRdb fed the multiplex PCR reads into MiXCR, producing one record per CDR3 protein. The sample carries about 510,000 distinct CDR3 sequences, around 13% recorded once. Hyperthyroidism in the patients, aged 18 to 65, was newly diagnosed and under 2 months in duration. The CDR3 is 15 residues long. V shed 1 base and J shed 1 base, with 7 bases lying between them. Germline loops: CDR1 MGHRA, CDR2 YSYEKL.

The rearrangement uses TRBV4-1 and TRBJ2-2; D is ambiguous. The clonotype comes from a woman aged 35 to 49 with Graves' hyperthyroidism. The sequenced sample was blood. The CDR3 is CASSQVGGNTGELFF. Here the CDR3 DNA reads TGCGCCAGCAGCCAAGTGGGCGGGAACACCGGGGAGCTGTTTTTT.